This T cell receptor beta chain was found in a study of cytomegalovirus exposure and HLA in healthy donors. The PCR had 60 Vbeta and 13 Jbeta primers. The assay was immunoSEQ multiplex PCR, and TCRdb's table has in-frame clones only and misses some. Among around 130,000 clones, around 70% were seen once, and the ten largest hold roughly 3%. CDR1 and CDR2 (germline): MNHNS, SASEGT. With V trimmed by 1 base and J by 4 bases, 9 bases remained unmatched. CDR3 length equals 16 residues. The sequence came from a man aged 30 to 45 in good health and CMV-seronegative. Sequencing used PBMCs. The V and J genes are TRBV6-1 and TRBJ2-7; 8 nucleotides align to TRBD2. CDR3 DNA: TGTGCCAGCAGTGAAGACAGCAGCGGGAGAGGGTACGAGCAGTACTTC. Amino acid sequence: CASSEDSSGRGYEQYF.